This record looks at one T cell receptor (beta chain) sequence and its context. The target antigen is unknown. Researchers made TCR cDNA using 5'RACE template switching, and this step added a universal primer site and UMIs. TCRdb reprocessed the 5' RACE reads via MiXCR and lists one record per CDR3 protein. The sample lists 300,000 or so distinct CDR3 sequences; under 15% were seen once. The germline V gene encodes CDR1 SGHRS and CDR2 YFSETQ. CDR3 length: 16 amino acids. V gave up 0 bases and J gave up 4 bases, with 13 bases separating them. This record belongs to a study of T cells after yellow fever vaccination. Across the whole study: Low-cell-number fractions underwent preparation using SMART-Seq v4 Ultra Low Input.

Overall study findings and caveats: Reappearance after the booster was seen for most primary-vaccination clones, at more than 95% CD4 and about 90% CD8.

The rearrangement uses TRBV5-1 and TRBJ2-2; D could derive from TRBD1 or TRBD2 (5 bases each). The sample was CD4+ T cells sorted from PBMCs, taken 45 days after the yellow fever booster vaccination. The receptor's source is a man aged 30 to 45 who received the YFV17D yellow fever vaccine. CDR3 in amino acids: CASSLANGAGTGELFF. The CDR3 region has the DNA TGCGCCAGCAGCTTGGCCAACGGGGCCGGCACCGGGGAGCTGTTTTTT.